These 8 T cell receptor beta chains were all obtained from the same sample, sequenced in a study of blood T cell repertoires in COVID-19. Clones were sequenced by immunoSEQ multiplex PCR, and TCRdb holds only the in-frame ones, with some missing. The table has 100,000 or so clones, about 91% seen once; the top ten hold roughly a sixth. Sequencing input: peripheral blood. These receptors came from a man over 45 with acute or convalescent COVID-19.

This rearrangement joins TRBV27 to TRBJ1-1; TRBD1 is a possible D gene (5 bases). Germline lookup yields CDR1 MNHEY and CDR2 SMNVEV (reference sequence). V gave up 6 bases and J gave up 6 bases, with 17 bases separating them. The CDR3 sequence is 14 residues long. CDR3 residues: CASSRWDSGAEAFF. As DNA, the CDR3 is TGTGCCAGCAGCCGCTGGGACTCCGGCGCTGAAGCTTTCTTT.

This CDR3 is CATSRGGTSGGAKFF. The DNA for the CDR3 is TGTGCCACCAGCAGAGGCGGGACTAGCGGGGGGGCAAAGTTCTTC. The V call is TRBV15, the J call TRBJ2-1, with 16 nucleotides matching TRBD2. CDR1 is LNHNV and CDR2 is YYDKDF in the germline V gene (reference sequence). The CDR3 runs to 15 residues. The J segment lost 14 bases and the V segment lost 1 base, leaving 5 bases of the junction unmatched.

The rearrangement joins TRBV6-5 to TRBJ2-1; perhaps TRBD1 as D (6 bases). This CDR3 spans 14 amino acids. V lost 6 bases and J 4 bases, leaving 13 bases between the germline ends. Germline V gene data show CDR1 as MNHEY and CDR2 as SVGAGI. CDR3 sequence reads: CASRRQELYNEQFF. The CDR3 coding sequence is TGTGCCAGCAGGCGACAGGAGCTATACAATGAGCAGTTCTTC.

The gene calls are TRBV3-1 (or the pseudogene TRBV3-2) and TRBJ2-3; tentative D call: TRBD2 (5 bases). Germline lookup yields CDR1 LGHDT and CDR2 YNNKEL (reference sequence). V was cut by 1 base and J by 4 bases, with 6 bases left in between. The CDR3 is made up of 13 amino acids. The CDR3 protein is CASSQGRADTQYF. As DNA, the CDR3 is TGTGCCAGCAGCCAAGGGCGGGCAGATACGCAGTATTTT.

The CDR3: CASSGLGSDAAPFSGANVLTF. For the CDR3, the DNA is TGTGCCAGCAGCGGTCTCGGCAGCGACGCAGCGCCTTTCTCTGGGGCCAACGTCCTGACTTTC. J is TRBJ2-6 and V is TRBV21-1; TRBD2 reflects the table's D call only, with no check against the DNA. TRBV21-1 is a recognized pseudogene. The CDR3 has 21 amino acids.

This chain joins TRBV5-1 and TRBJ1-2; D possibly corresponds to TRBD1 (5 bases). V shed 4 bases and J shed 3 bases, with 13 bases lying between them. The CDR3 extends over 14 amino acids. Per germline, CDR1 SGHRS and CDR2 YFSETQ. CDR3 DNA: TGCGCCAGCAGCGAGAGCGGGGCGGACTATGGCTACACCTTC. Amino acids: CASSESGADYGYTF.

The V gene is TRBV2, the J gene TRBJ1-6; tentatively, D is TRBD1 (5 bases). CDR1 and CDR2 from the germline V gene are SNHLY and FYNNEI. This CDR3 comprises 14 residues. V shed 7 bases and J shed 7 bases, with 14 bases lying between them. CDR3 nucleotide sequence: TGTGCCAGCATACAGTTCAGGGCCAATTCACCCCTCCACTTT. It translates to CASIQFRANSPLHF.

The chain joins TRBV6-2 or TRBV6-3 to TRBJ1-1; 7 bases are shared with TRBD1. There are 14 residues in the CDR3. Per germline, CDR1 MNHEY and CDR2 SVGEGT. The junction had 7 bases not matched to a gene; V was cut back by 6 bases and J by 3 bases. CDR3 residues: CASSRTGRYTEAFF. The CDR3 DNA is TGTGCCAGCAGCAGGACAGGCCGGTACACTGAAGCTTTCTTT.